These 30 T cell receptor beta chains originate from one sample sequenced in a study of CD8+ T cells in alopecia areata. As the sequencing template, cDNA was produced by extracting RNA and reverse transcribing it. TCRdb's table, derived via immunoSEQ multiplex PCR, lists solely in-frame clones and lacks some. In the table there are around 170,000 clones, around 49% of which are singletons. Regarding treatment: oral pan-JAK inhibitor, 5-10 mg twice daily. Specimen: CD8+ T cells sorted from blood, collected between weeks 51 and 54, from a patient treated with tofacitinib. The receptors stem from a human donor with alopecia areata.

This clone was recorded many times. The chain joins TRBV6-6 to TRBJ1-5; D remains ambiguous. From germline, CDR1 is MNHNY and CDR2 SVGAGI (reference sequence). V was trimmed by 8 bases and J by 0 bases, leaving 8 bases between them. The CDR3 loop spans 13 amino acids. CDR3 in DNA: TGTGCCAGCCAGAAACATAGCAATCAGCCCCAGCATTTT. Its translation: CASQKHSNQPQHF.

This clone was seen a handful of times. V is TRBV7-6 and J is TRBJ2-5; perhaps TRBD2 as D (7 bases). Trimming took off 7 bases at V and 2 bases at J, with 17 bases between the two ends. This CDR3 contains 15 residues. Germline V gives CDR1 SGHVS, CDR2 FNYEAQ. Written as DNA, the CDR3 is TGTGCCAGCACCAAATCGCGGGGGCCTCAAGAGACCCAGTACTTC. Protein: CASTKSRGPQETQYF.

The V and J genes are TRBV27 and TRBJ1-2; D gene ambiguous. The germline V and J ends were trimmed by 6 bases and 4 bases, with 15 bases remaining between them. Germline CDR1 reads MNHEY; CDR2 reads SMNVEV (reference sequence). The CDR3 length is 14 residues. The CDR3 loop reads CASRPVGSTYGYTF. CDR3 sequence (DNA): TGTGCCAGCAGGCCGGTAGGCAGTACCTATGGCTACACCTTC.

This clone was seen a few times. The J gene is TRBJ2-7, the V gene TRBV27, with TRBD2 matching 9 bases. J lost 3 bases, V lost 8 bases, and 5 bases had no gene match. Germline V gives CDR1 MNHEY, CDR2 SMNVEV (reference sequence). The CDR3 spans 13 residues. This chain's CDR3 is CASGAGGYYEQYF. CDR3 nucleotides: TGTGCCAGCGGGGCGGGGGGGTACTACGAGCAGTACTTC.

The CDR3 sequence: CASSLGRGVGSETQYF. CDR3 sequence (DNA): TGTGCCAGCAGCTTAGGGCGGGGGGTAGGTTCGGAGACCCAGTACTTC. The chain employs TRBV7-2 and TRBJ2-5; TRBD2 matches 8 bases. The trim removed 1 base at V and 5 bases at J, leaving 9 bases unmatched. The CDR3 extends over 16 amino acids. Germline V gives CDR1 SGHTA, CDR2 FQGNSA.

The rearrangement uses TRBV29-1 and TRBJ2-7; 7 nucleotides match TRBD1. Germline CDR1 SQVTM, CDR2 ANQGSEA. V lost 6 bases and J lost 4; bases outside the gene matches: 9. The CDR3 runs 13 residues. The CDR3 nucleotides read TGCAGCGTGGCCGGGACAGCTCTTTACGAGCAGTACTTC. Encoded protein: CSVAGTALYEQYF.

The V gene is TRBV7-9, the J gene TRBJ2-3; the D gene could be TRBD1 or TRBD2 (6 bases each). Looked up from germline, CDR1 is SEHNR and CDR2 is FQNEAQ (reference sequence). Trimming pared 1 base from V and 2 bases from J, leaving 13 bases between. This CDR3 comprises 16 residues. The CDR3 region is CASSLGLGGTTDTQYF. The CDR3 nucleotides are TGTGCCAGCAGCTTAGGACTCGGGGGCACCACAGATACGCAGTATTTT.

This clone was observed a few times. The chain carries TRBV30 and TRBJ1-1, with D hard to call. Germline V gene sequence: CDR1 GTSNPN, CDR2 SVGIG (reference sequence). With 2 bases removed from V and 11 bases from J, the gap between germline ends came to 15 bases. The CDR3 sequence is 12 residues long. The CDR3 bases are TGTGCCTGGAGTCCAGCCTTGGTAGGGGCTTTCTTT. Translated: CAWSPALVGAFF.

The CDR3 sequence: CASTRVGTGDTGELFF. The CDR3 DNA reads as TGTGCCAGCACCCGAGTGGGGACAGGGGACACCGGGGAGCTGTTTTTT. The chain joins TRBV27 to TRBJ2-2; 10 bases are shared with TRBD1. This CDR3 is 16 amino acids long. V was clipped by 7 bases and J by 3 bases; unmatched bases: 8. In germline, CDR1 is MNHEY, CDR2 SMNVEV (reference sequence).

The V and J genes are TRBV2 and TRBJ1-1; D remains unclear. Germline V gives CDR1 SNHLY, CDR2 FYNNEI. This CDR3 has 11 amino acids. Trimming cost V 8 bases and J 4 bases, with 8 bases left between them. CDR3: CASDGGTEAFF. For the CDR3, the DNA is TGTGCCAGCGACGGTGGCACTGAAGCTTTCTTT.

The CDR3 DNA reads as TGTGCCAGCAGCTGGACAGGGAGCACTGAAGCTTTCTTT. As protein: CASSWTGSTEAFF. This chain links TRBV7-9 with TRBJ1-1, with 8 bases aligning to TRBD1. The CDR3 has 13 residues. V was pared by 4 bases and J by 4 bases, with 2 bases of the junction left unmatched. Germline V lookup: CDR1 SEHNR, CDR2 FQNEAQ (reference sequence).

The chain carries TRBV6-5 and TRBJ1-2; D remains unclear. The CDR3 totals 14 residues. V was clipped by 2 bases and J by 3 bases, with 10 bases between them. Germline-derived CDR1 and CDR2 are MNHEY and SVGAGI. The CDR3 loop reads CASSYGQLDYGYTF. Written as DNA, the CDR3 is TGTGCCAGCAGTTACGGGCAGCTTGACTATGGCTACACCTTC.

The chain recombines TRBV9 with TRBJ2-3, with D uncertain. The CDR3 runs 11 residues. Between the trimmed V and J ends, which lost 2 bases and 6 bases, there was a span of 4 bases. CDR1 is SGDLS, CDR2 YYNGEE, per germline. The CDR3, as DNA: TGTGCCAGCAGCGTGGACGATACGCAGTATTTT. Translated, it gives CASSVDDTQYF.

This clone was seen only a few times. For the CDR3, the DNA is TGTGCCAGTAGTAAGGGCCCTCTCCGGTCTCTGAACACTGAAGCTTTCTTT. Protein: CASSKGPLRSLNTEAFF. The chain uses TRBV19 and TRBJ1-1; D gene ambiguous. The ends were cut back, 4 bases at V and 0 bases at J, with 18 bases in the middle. The germline V gene encodes CDR1 LNHDA and CDR2 SQIVND (reference sequence). The CDR3 contains 17 residues.

The gene calls are TRBV27 and TRBJ2-3, with TRBD2 matching 12 bases. This CDR3 is built from 16 residues. The ends lost 2 bases at V and 4 bases at J; junction bases unmatched: 4. Looked up from germline, CDR1 is MNHEY and CDR2 is SMNVEV (reference sequence). The DNA for the CDR3 is TGTGCCAGCAGTTTACTTCTAGCGGGGGGGCCAGATACGCAGTATTTT. This sequence encodes CASSLLLAGGPDTQYF.

CDR3 in DNA: TGTGCCAGCAGCGTAGAGGATGAAAAACTGTTTTTT. Its protein product is CASSVEDEKLFF. This chain uses TRBV9 with TRBJ1-4; D is undetermined. The CDR3 sequence is 12 residues long. The V gene lost 0 bases and the J gene lost 6 bases, with 3 bases spanning the gap. Germline lookup yields CDR1 SGDLS and CDR2 YYNGEE.

There are a few counts of this clone. The chain carries TRBV4-2 and TRBJ2-1; D is perhaps TRBD2 (5 bases). Germline lookup yields CDR1 LGHNA and CDR2 YNFKEQ. This CDR3 is 15 amino acids long. Trimming removed 0 bases from V and 5 bases from J, with 11 bases in between. CDR3 in amino acids: CASSQETRTDNEQFF. The CDR3 DNA follows: TGTGCCAGCAGCCAAGAGACACGGACTGACAATGAGCAGTTCTTC.

The chain carries TRBV2 and TRBJ1-1, with unresolved D. CDR3 length: 13 residues. The V end lost 11 bases, the J end lost 1 base, and 14 bases lay between the germline ends. The germline CDR1 and CDR2 sequences are SNHLY and FYNNEI. The CDR3 sequence is CAQSPGRNTEAFF. In DNA form, the CDR3 reads TGTGCCCAAAGCCCAGGCCGGAACACTGAAGCTTTCTTT.

The V and J genes are TRBV27 and TRBJ1-2; TRBD1 agrees at 9 bases. Trimming cost V 6 bases and J 4 bases; bases outside gene matches: 15. The CDR3 runs 17 residues. CDR1 is MNHEY and CDR2 is SMNVEV in the germline V gene (reference sequence). CDR3 nucleotides: TGTGCCAGCAGAAGATTGTGGGGACAGGGAATTCTCTATGGCTACACCTTC. As protein: CASRRLWGQGILYGYTF.

The chain carries TRBV2 and TRBJ2-5, with D perhaps TRBD1 (5 bases). Trimming pared 6 bases from V and 1 base from J, leaving 12 bases between. Germline CDR1 is SNHLY and CDR2 is FYNNEI. The CDR3 loop spans 14 amino acids. The CDR3 protein is CASSRGQAQETQYF. Here the CDR3 DNA reads TGTGCCAGCAGCCGTGGACAAGCCCAAGAGACCCAGTACTTC.

The chain links TRBV27 to TRBJ1-6; D uncertain. V was cut by 7 bases and J by 6 bases, with 13 bases left in between. CDR3 length equals 14 residues. Germline V lookup: CDR1 MNHEY, CDR2 SMNVEV (reference sequence). CDR3 in amino acids: CASTLTGSNSPLHF. In DNA, the CDR3 is TGTGCCAGCACCCTCACTGGAAGTAATTCACCCCTCCACTTT.

This chain uses TRBV7-9 with TRBJ1-2; a weak D match, TRBD1 (6 bases). The V gene's germline CDR1 is SEHNR and CDR2 FQNEAQ (reference sequence). This CDR3 is built from 14 residues. V dropped 5 bases and J dropped 6 bases, with 16 bases sitting between them. CDR3 loop: CASSIHRVSDGYTF. The DNA for the CDR3 is TGTGCCAGCAGCATACACAGGGTGTCGGATGGCTACACCTTC.

The chain carries TRBV27 and TRBJ2-7; no definite D call. Germline V lookup: CDR1 MNHEY, CDR2 SMNVEV (reference sequence). With 4 bases removed from V and 0 bases from J, the gap between germline ends came to 4 bases. The CDR3 extends over 12 amino acids. Here the CDR3 DNA reads TGTGCCAGCAGTTCAGACTCCTACGAGCAGTACTTC. Residues: CASSSDSYEQYF.

This chain links TRBV7-9 with TRBJ2-5; the D gene is possibly TRBD1 (5 bases). V was pared by 5 bases and J by 1 base, with 17 bases between. The germline CDR1 and CDR2 sequences are SEHNR and FQNEAQ (reference sequence). This CDR3 region has 16 residues. In nucleotides, the CDR3 is TGTGCCAGCAGCCAACAGCCAGGGCCTCTCCAAGAGACCCAGTACTTC. Translated: CASSQQPGPLQETQYF.

Only a few counts were recorded for this clone. The chain is built from TRBV5-1 and TRBJ2-2; D is undetermined. Deletions cut 4 bases from V and 4 bases from J, with 17 bases between. Germline CDR1 is SGHRS and CDR2 is YFSETQ. The CDR3 runs to 16 residues. The CDR3 DNA is TGCGCCAGCAGCCTAAACGGACCTGATACCACCGGGGAGCTGTTTTTT. This translates into CASSLNGPDTTGELFF. Full variable domain (remainder filled in from reference TRBV5-1 and TRBJ2-2): KAGVTQTPRYLIKTRGQQVTLSCSPISGHRSVSWYQQTPGQGLQFLFEYFSETQRNKGNFPGRFSGRQFSNSRSEMNVSTLELGDSALYLCASSLNGPDTTGELFFGEGSRLTVL.

V usage is TRBV4-1 and J usage is TRBJ2-2; 8 nucleotides agree with TRBD1. V gave up 2 bases and J gave up 5 bases; unmatched junction bases: 1. Germline V gives CDR1 MGHRA, CDR2 YSYEKL. The CDR3 contains 14 residues. CDR3 bases: TGCGCCAGCAGCCAACGACAGGGGACCGGGGAGCTGTTTTTT. It specifies CASSQRQGTGELFF.

The chain has TRBV2 and TRBJ2-1; D is possibly TRBD2 (5 bases). Germline CDR1 reads SNHLY; CDR2 reads FYNNEI. The ends were cut back, 2 bases at V and 8 bases at J, with 7 bases in the middle. This CDR3 spans 12 amino acids. CDR3 nucleotide sequence: TGTGCCAGCAGTGAAAGCGGATATGAGCAGTTCTTC. Amino acid sequence: CASSESGYEQFF.

V gene TRBV4-1 combines with J gene TRBJ2-2; 11 nucleotides align to TRBD2. With 6 bases clipped from V and 7 bases from J, the junction kept 7 bases outside the gene matches. Germline assignment: CDR1 MGHRA and CDR2 YSYEKL. The CDR3 is 15 amino acids. Written as DNA, the CDR3 is TGCGCCAGCAGGGTAGCGGGGGGGCTTGACGGGGAGCTGTTTTTT. This gives the protein CASRVAGGLDGELFF.

A single count supports this clone. V and J are TRBV5-1 and TRBJ2-7, with D unclear. This CDR3 is built from 13 residues. The germline V and J ends were trimmed by 4 bases and 1 base, with 9 bases remaining between them. Germline V gene sequence: CDR1 SGHRS, CDR2 YFSETQ. The CDR3 nucleotides are TGCGCCAGCAGCGAAGGGATTTCCTACGAGCAGTACTTC. Encoded protein: CASSEGISYEQYF.

This chain joins TRBV5-4 and TRBJ2-1; 11 nucleotides agree with TRBD2. Germline values: CDR1 SGHNT, CDR2 YYREEE (reference sequence). This CDR3 comprises 15 residues. With 4 bases clipped from V and 6 bases from J, the junction kept 6 bases outside the gene matches. The chain's CDR3 is CASSAGTSGVNEQFF. The DNA of the CDR3 is TGTGCCAGCAGCGCCGGGACTAGCGGCGTCAATGAGCAGTTCTTC.